This entry concerns a single TCR beta chain. Its antigen specificity is not known. Qualities for individual bases were not recorded, and no much larger clone is one base off. The source of the sample is a study of shared clonotypes between healthy human individuals (dated by TCRdb to 2020 to 2022). Regarding the study in general: A few men and two women, aged 18 to 49 years, made up the cohort. For each donor, CD4 naive and CD4 memory were each run on three plates, CD8 naive on two plates, and CD8 memory on one plate. To estimate repertoire size and how much clonotype sharing occurs between individuals, the study deeply sequenced the blood TCR repertoires of five healthy adults. To increase sequencing depth and limit assay-specific biases, TCR repertoire library preparation and sequencing were carried out by different laboratories using diverse techniques. Each donor's leukapheresis produced roughly between about 0.8 and 10 billion PBMCs.

Using the deep immunoSEQ assay, multiplex PCR amplified TCR CDR3 regions from genomic DNA. Extracted genomic DNA from each cell subset was distributed evenly across all wells of several immunoSEQ 96-well plates, and each plate was treated as a replicate. For sorted subsets, approximately 0.2 ug of genomic DNA, equivalent to 30,000 or so T cell genomes, went into each replicate PCR. The purified libraries were quantified using a Qubit 3.0 fluorometer, sized with a Bioanalyzer 2100, and then quantified again using the KAPA Library Quantification kit. Every immunoSEQ 96-well plate was sequenced on a separate single-read 150-cycle Illumina NextSeq 550 flow cell. Under the source paper's analysis protocol: The immunoSEQ output contained only junctional sequences without quality scores, so filtering could not match that applied to full-length reads. Sequences were annotated with PyIR, a Python wrapper for IgBLAST v1.9, using IMGT germline references to assign V/J genes and CDR3. Reads were filtered out if the reads had weak V/J assignments (E-value above 1e-6), no CDR3, stop codons, out-of-frame junctions, or ambiguous translated residues. V3J clonotypes were defined as sequences sharing an identical inferred V gene, J gene, and CDR3 amino acid sequence. Percentage overlap between repertoires was computed as shared unique clonotypes divided by the size of the smaller repertoire. Richness of each repertoire was evaluated using RTK rarefaction, the Chao1 estimator, and Recon v2.1 estimates of unobserved clonotypes. Generation probabilities were computed with OLGA for all TCRbeta clonotypes obtained by the gDNA method from four donors. Here the immuneACCESS table is served through TCRdb, limited to in-frame sequences with V and J called. Missing clones are a known gap in these copies; in checked studies unresolved V genes cover under half, and the rest lacks a known reason. The D gene and trimming were derived from the DNA, and the V and J assignments and clone size from that table. The sample records more than 2,000,000 clones, 85% to 95% of which are singletons. The top ten constitute about 0.39% of the sample.

CDR1 and CDR2 are read off the germline V gene as SNHLY and FYNNEI. V is pruned by 2 bases and J by 4 bases, leaving 6 bases of the junction without a gene match. The CDR3 goes from the cysteine to the phenylalanine over 15 residues. The CDR3 DNA has 45 bases and is translated from base 1. The paper as a whole reports these results and caveats: Based on pairwise subsampling, the degree of clonotype sharing among donors was expected to be affected by sequencing depth. Clonotypes shared by all four sorted-subset donors showed higher generation probabilities than non-shared clonotypes. Estimated clonotype richness was generally larger for naive than for memory subsets. Even with the large sequencing depth, rarefaction of the sorted-subset datasets indicated that sequencing was incomplete. The small number of donors limited the genetic and exposure-history diversity represented. Only blood was sampled, and tissue TCR repertoires likely differ from those in blood. Across a handful of donors, about 4.5% of naive CD4, 3% to 4% of naive CD8, under 2.5% of memory CD4, and about 0.4% of memory CD8 clonotypes were shared.

The donors were healthy, HIV-negative adults with no recently reported acute infections or vaccinations. Every donor was a Caucasian adult living in Nashville, Tennessee, USA. Magnetic negative selection was used to enrich CD4+ T cells, after which naive cells were positively selected on CD45RA and the negative fraction became the memory subset. After blood collection by leukapheresis, PBMCs were isolated using Ficoll-Histopaque density gradient centrifugation and then cryopreserved in the vapor phase of liquid nitrogen. Purity and quantity of every magnetically sorted T cell population were checked by analytical flow cytometry. Each sorted fraction had its genomic DNA isolated and then quantified by UV absorbance on a Nanodrop 2000c.

This chain is built from TRBV2 and TRBJ2-7; a stretch of 9 junction bases matches TRBD1. The TCR was taken from a man aged 18 to 30 in good health. Some clones in this sample may be carry-over from other donors' samples. Sequencing was performed on naive CD4+ T cells from PBMCs. The cell subset or site label for this specimen denotes: CD45RA+ positively selected. In nucleotides, the sequence is TGTGCCAGCAGTGAAATAGGGGACAGGGTGTACGAGCAGTACTTC. This encodes CASSEIGDRVYEQYF.